This T cell receptor (beta chain) was identified during a study of blood T cell repertoires in COVID-19. Study overall: Italy, Spain and the United States were the sources of the convalescent and acute COVID-19 samples. The analysed material was cDNA or gDNA that came from T cells, B-cell-depleted T cells, or PBMCs.

Authors' analysis steps: Estimates of nucleated cell counts were drawn from the amplification of reference gene primers. TCRdb keeps only in-frame clones here, not all; method: immunoSEQ multiplex PCR. The D gene and trimming were derived from the DNA, and the V and J assignments and clone size from that table. The top ten clones hold around 7.7% of a sample with about 170,000 clones, approximately 84% of them seen once. The germline V gene has CDR1 ENHRY and CDR2 SYGVKD. The V and J ends lost 11 bases and 4 bases, in that order; junction bases with no gene match: 8. This CDR3 comprises 12 residues. The chain links TRBV10-3 to TRBJ2-7; TRBD1 aligns across 7 bases. The clonotype was recovered from a man between 40 and 49 years old who had recovered from COVID-19. Specimen: peripheral blood. CDR3 amino acids: CAVGTEFYEQYF. The CDR3 nucleotides read TGTGCCGTCGGGACAGAATTTTACGAGCAGTACTTC.